A selection of T cell receptor beta chains follows, all from one sample in a study of regulatory T cells in long-lasting Graves disease. One entry per CDR3 protein results from TCRdb running MiXCR on the multiplex PCR reads. The sample has over 500,000 distinct CDR3 sequences, about 16% seen once. These same data were also listed under a study on T cells in Graves' hyperthyroidism and ophthalmopathy.

Sequenced here: peripheral blood mononuclear cells (PBMCs), sampled at new diagnosis, from a patient treated with antithyroid drugs. The receptors derive from a man in his late teens or twenties with Graves disease. Both conserved end residues are part of each CDR3. The order of the fields is J gene, D gene, clone size, V gene, CDR3 protein, CDR3 DNA. A D gene is named only where the DNA matches it firmly. A clone size is listed for some rows: how often the clone was seen (once, few, many), or a class if it is expanded.

j_call: TRBJ1-4
d_call: TRBD1
clone_size: many
v_call: TRBV18
cdr3_aa: CASSPPGTGNEKLFF
cdr3_nt: TGTGCCAGCTCACCACCCGGGACAGGGAATGAAAAACTGTTTTTT

j_call: TRBJ2-2
d_call: NA
clone_size: many
v_call: TRBV19
cdr3_aa: CASGRASTGELFF
cdr3_nt: TGTGCCAGTGGCAGGGCGAGCACCGGGGAGCTGTTTTTT

j_call: TRBJ2-2
d_call: TRBD2
clone_size: few
v_call: TRBV29-1
cdr3_aa: CSVRREGGELFF
cdr3_nt: TGCAGCGTTCGGCGGGAGGGCGGGGAGCTGTTTTTT

j_call: TRBJ2-3
d_call: NA
clone_size: many
v_call: TRBV2
cdr3_aa: CASNAEGGTQYF
cdr3_nt: TGTGCCAGCAACGCGGAGGGAGGTACGCAGTATTTT

j_call: TRBJ2-1
d_call: TRBD2
clone_size: NA
v_call: TRBV25-1
cdr3_aa: CASSELASGRGLVNEQFF
cdr3_nt: TGTGCCAGCAGTGAATTAGCTAGCGGGAGGGGGTTGGTGAATGAGCAGTTCTTC

j_call: TRBJ2-5
d_call: NA
clone_size: few
v_call: TRBV20-1
cdr3_aa: CSAPQGGTPRETQYF
cdr3_nt: TGCAGTGCTCCCCAAGGGGGGACCCCTCGAGAGACCCAGTACTTC

j_call: TRBJ2-2
d_call: TRBD2
clone_size: few
v_call: TRBV6-1
cdr3_aa: CASRKGGGNTGELFF
cdr3_nt: TGTGCCAGCAGGAAGGGCGGGGGTAACACCGGGGAGCTGTTTTTT

j_call: TRBJ2-7
d_call: NA
clone_size: many
v_call: TRBV27
cdr3_aa: CASSSGPSYEQYF
cdr3_nt: TGTGCCAGCAGTTCGGGGCCCTCCTACGAGCAGTACTTC

j_call: TRBJ1-5
d_call: NA
clone_size: NA
v_call: TRBV7-9
cdr3_aa: CASSLAIGGFEGQPQHF
cdr3_nt: TGTGCCAGCAGCTTAGCGATTGGAGGCTTCGAAGGGCAGCCCCAGCATTTT

j_call: TRBJ2-7
d_call: NA
clone_size: many
v_call: TRBV18
cdr3_aa: CASSPRDEQYF
cdr3_nt: TGTGCCAGCTCACCACGGGACGAGCAGTACTTC

j_call: TRBJ2-1
d_call: NA
clone_size: once
v_call: TRBV6-2/TRBV6-3
cdr3_aa: CASSPGAGNEQFF
cdr3_nt: TGTGCCAGCTCCCCCGGGGCCGGCAATGAGCAGTTCTTC

j_call: TRBJ2-7
d_call: TRBD1
clone_size: few
v_call: TRBV19
cdr3_aa: CASSGTGAPSNEQYF
cdr3_nt: TGTGCCAGTAGTGGGACAGGGGCGCCGTCCAACGAGCAGTACTTC

j_call: TRBJ2-2
d_call: NA
clone_size: many
v_call: TRBV3-1
cdr3_aa: CASSQAGELFF
cdr3_nt: TGTGCCAGCAGCCAAGCCGGGGAGCTGTTTTTT

j_call: TRBJ2-3
d_call: NA
clone_size: many
v_call: TRBV5-1
cdr3_aa: CASSLALGIRTDTQYF
cdr3_nt: TGCGCCAGCAGCTTGGCCCTCGGGATACGGACAGATACGCAGTATTTT

j_call: TRBJ2-1
d_call: TRBD2
clone_size: NA
v_call: TRBV20-1
cdr3_aa: CSASPSPGLASNEQFF
cdr3_nt: TGCAGTGCTAGTCCTTCGCCGGGACTAGCAAGCAATGAGCAGTTCTTC